This T cell receptor beta chain appears in the sequencing data of a study of T-cell memory formation after mild COVID-19. In the study overall: Clusters were largely donor specific. Study-level results: Contracting CD8+ clones were enriched in EMRA, CD4+ mainly in CM and EM. Whether second-wave clones peaking at day 37 were SARS-CoV-2 specific went unconfirmed.

V gave up 4 bases and J gave up 6 bases, with 17 bases separating them. CDR3 size: 15 residues. The 5'RACE method, run with constant-segment primers, produced TCR alpha and TCR beta cDNA libraries (carrying sample barcodes and UMIs). A single record per CDR3 protein comes from TCRdb applying MiXCR to the 5' RACE reads. The sample yields roughly 62,000 distinct CDR3 sequences, about 10% seen once. This clonotype was detected a few times. Its antigen is unidentified. This clonotype originated in a man younger than 35 who had mild COVID-19 (a few samples of this study predate the infection). Cell type and time point are not known. Sequencing was performed on PBMCs or a T cell subset sorted from them (not recorded which). This chain links TRBV6-7 with TRBJ2-3, with a tentative D call TRBD2 (6 bases). TRBV6-7 has ORF status, its function being uncertain. DNA for the CDR3: TGTGCCAGCAGTTGTCCGGGACTTCCGGGGGATACGCAGTATTTT. This translates into CASSCPGLPGDTQYF.